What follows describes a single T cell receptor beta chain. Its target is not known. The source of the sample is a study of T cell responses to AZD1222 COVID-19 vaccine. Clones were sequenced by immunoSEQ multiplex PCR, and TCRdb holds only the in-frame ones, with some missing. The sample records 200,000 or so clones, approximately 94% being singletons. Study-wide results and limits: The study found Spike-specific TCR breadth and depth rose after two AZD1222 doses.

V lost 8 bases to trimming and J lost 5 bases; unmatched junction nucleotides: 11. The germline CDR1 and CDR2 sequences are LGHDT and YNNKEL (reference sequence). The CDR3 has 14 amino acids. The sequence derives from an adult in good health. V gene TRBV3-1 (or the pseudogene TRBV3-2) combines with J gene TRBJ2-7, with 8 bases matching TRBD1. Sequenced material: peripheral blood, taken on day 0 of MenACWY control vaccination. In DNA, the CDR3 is TGTGCCAGCTACCGACAGGGGATTTCCCACGAGCAGTACTTC. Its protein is CASYRQGISHEQYF.